The clone carrying this TCR beta chain is deemed large. The target antigen is unknown. Trimming took 0 bases from V and 5 from J, leaving 19 bases between them. The V gene's germline CDR1 is SQVTM and CDR2 ANQGSEA. The CDR3 spans 16 residues. The sample belongs to a study of liver allograft versus peripheral blood T cells. Study summary: Comparing T cell receptor repertoires in transplanted livers with those in recipients' peripheral blood was part of the design.

TCRdb re-called the reads through MiXCR, storing one row per CDR3 protein. The data hold 2,500 or so distinct CDR3 sequences, with 15% to 20% observed a single time. Whole-study results and caveats: Peripheral blood T cell receptor repertoires reportedly differed from those found within liver allografts.

The chain combines TRBV29-1 with TRBJ1-2, with a possible D match to TRBD1 (5 bases). The receptor was isolated from a human patient who had a liver transplant. Certain T cells may be donor cells from the graft. CDR3 coding DNA: TGCAGCGTTGAAGACCTGGGGGAGGCGGTTGGGTATGGCTACACCTTC. This encodes CSVEDLGEAVGYGYTF.